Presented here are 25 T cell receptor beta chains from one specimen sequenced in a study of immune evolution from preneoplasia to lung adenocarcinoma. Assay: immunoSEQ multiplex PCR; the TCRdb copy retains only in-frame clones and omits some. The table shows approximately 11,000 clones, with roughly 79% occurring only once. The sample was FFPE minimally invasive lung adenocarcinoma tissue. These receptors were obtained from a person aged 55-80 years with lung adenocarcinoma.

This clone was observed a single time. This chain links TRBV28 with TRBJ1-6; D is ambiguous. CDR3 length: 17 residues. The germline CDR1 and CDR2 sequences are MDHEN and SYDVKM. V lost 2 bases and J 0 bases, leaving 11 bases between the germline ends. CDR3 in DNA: TGTGCCAGCAGTTTAGAAGGACTAAGCTCCTATAATTCACCCCTCCACTTT. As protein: CASSLEGLSSYNSPLHF.

The CDR3 DNA reads as TGTGCCACCTCGGGCCGGGGCGGCCCTAACTATGGCTACACCTTC. Residues: CATSGRGGPNYGYTF. The chain uses TRBV25-1 and TRBJ1-2; tentative D call: TRBD1 (5 bases). This CDR3 has 15 amino acids. The V end lost 10 bases, the J end lost 0 bases, and 18 bases lay between the germline ends. Germline CDR1 MGHDK, CDR2 SYGVNS.

The CDR3 sequence is CASSDGKGQGLAFF. Here the CDR3 DNA reads TGCGCCAGCAGTGATGGGAAGGGACAGGGGTTAGCTTTCTTT. The chain couples TRBV10-1 to TRBJ1-1; the match to TRBD1 covers 10 bases. J lost 10 bases, V lost 3 bases, and 8 bases had no gene match. CDR1 and CDR2 from the germline V gene are WNHNN and SYGVQD (reference sequence). The CDR3 is 14 amino acids.

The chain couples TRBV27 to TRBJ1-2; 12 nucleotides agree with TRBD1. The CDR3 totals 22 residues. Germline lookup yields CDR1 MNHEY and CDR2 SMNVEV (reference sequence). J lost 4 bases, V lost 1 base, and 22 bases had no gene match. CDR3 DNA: TGTGCCAGCAGTTTATTGTCGCCTGGGACAGGGGGCGGAAAGGCGATAGGCTATGGCTACACCTTC. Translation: CASSLLSPGTGGGKAIGYGYTF.

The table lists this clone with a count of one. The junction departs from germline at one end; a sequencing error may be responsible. The CDR3 protein is CASSLGPGRGNTIYF. The CDR3 coding sequence is TGTGCTAGCAGCTTGGGACCGGGACGCGGAAACACCATATATTTT. This chain uses TRBV7-7 with TRBJ1-3; TRBD1 might be the D (5 bases). Germline CDR1 SSHAT, CDR2 FNYEAQ (reference sequence). The CDR3 totals 15 residues.

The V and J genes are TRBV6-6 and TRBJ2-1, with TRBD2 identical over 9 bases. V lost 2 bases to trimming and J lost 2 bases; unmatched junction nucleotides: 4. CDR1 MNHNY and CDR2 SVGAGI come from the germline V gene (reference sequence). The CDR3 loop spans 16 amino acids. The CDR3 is CASSYLSGSTYNEQFF. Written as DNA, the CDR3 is TGTGCCAGCAGTTACCTTAGCGGGAGTACCTACAATGAGCAGTTCTTC.

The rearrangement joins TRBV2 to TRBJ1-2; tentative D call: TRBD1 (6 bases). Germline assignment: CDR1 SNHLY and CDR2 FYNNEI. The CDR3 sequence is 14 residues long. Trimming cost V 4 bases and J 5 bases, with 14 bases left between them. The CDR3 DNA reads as TGTGCCAGCAGTGGGACAGCCTCTGGGTATGGCTACACCTTC. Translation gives CASSGTASGYGYTF.

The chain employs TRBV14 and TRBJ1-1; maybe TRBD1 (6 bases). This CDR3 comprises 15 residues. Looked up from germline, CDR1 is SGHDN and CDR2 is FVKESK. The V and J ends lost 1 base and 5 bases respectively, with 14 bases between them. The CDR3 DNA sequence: TGTGCCAGCAGCCAAGGGGAACAGGGTAGGACTGAAGCTTTCTTT. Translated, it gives CASSQGEQGRTEAFF.

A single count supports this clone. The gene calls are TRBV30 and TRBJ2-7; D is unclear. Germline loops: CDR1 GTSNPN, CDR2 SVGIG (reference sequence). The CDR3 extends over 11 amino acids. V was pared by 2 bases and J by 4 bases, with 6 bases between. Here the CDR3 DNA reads TGTGCCTGGAGTCGACTGTACGAGCAGTACTTC. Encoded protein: CAWSRLYEQYF.

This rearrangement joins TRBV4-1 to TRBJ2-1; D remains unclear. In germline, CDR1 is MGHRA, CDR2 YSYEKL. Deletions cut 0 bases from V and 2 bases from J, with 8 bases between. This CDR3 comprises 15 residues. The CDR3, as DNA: TGCGCCAGCAGCCAAGATTCAACTGCCTACAATGAGCAGTTCTTC. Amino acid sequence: CASSQDSTAYNEQFF.

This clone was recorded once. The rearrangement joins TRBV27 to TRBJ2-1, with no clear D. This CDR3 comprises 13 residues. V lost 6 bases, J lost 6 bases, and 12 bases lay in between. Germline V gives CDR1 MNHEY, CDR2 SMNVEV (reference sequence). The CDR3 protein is CASSRAPVNEQFF. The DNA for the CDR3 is TGTGCCAGCAGCCGGGCCCCGGTCAATGAGCAGTTCTTC.

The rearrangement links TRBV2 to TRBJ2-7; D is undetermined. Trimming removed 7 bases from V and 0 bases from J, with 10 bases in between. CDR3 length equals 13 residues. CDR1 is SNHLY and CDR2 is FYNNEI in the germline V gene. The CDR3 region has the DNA TGTGCCAGCAATTACATAGACTCCTACGAGCAGTACTTC. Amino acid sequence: CASNYIDSYEQYF.

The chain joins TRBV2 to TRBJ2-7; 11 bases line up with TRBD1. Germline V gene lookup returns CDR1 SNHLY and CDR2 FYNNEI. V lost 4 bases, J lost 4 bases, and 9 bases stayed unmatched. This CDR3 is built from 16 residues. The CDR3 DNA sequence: TGTGCCAGCAGTGCAGGACCGGGACAGGGGGTGTACGAGCAGTACTTC. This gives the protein CASSAGPGQGVYEQYF.

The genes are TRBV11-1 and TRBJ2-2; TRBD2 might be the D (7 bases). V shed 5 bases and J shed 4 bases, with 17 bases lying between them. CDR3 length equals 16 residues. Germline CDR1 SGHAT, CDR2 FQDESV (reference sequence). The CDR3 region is CASSPRGAVGTGELFF. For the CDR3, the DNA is TGTGCCAGCAGCCCCCGGGGGGCCGTCGGCACCGGGGAGCTGTTTTTT.

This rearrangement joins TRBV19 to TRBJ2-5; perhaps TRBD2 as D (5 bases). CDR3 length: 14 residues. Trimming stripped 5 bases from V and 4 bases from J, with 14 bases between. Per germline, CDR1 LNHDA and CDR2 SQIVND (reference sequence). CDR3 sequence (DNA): TGTGCCAGTAGTCCGTCTATACGGGGAGAGACCCAGTACTTC. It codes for CASSPSIRGETQYF.

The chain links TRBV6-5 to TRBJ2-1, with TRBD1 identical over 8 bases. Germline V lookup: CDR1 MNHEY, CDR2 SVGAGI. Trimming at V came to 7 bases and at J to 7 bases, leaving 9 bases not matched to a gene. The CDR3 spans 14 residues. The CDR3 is CASTHRQGNNEQFF. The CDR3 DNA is TGTGCCAGCACCCATCGACAGGGGAATAATGAGCAGTTCTTC.

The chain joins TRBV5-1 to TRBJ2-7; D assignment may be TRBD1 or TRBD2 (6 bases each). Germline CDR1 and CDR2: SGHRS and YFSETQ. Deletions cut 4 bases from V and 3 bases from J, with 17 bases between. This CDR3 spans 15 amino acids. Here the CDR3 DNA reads TGCGCCAGCAGCCCAACCGGGGGCAGAATCTACGAGCAGTACTTC. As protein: CASSPTGGRIYEQYF.

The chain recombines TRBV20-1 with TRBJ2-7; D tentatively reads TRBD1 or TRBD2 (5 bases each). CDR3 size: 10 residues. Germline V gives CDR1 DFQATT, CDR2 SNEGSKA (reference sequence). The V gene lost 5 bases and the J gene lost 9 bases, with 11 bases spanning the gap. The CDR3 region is CSAGRDGQYF. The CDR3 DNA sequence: TGCAGTGCTGGCCGGGACGGGCAGTACTTC.

The CDR3, as DNA: TGCAGCGTAACCTTACAGTACAATGAGCAGTTCTTC. Amino acids: CSVTLQYNEQFF. This chain uses TRBV29-1 with TRBJ2-1, with D hard to call. The CDR3 runs 12 residues. The germline V gene has CDR1 SQVTM and CDR2 ANQGSEA. V was pared by 6 bases and J by 4 bases, with 10 bases between.

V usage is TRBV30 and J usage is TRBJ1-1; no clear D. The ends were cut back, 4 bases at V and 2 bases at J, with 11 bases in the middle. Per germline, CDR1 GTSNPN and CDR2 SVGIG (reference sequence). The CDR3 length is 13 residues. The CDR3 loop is CAWMRTANTEAFF. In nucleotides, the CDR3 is TGTGCCTGGATGAGGACGGCTAACACTGAAGCTTTCTTT.

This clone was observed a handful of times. CDR3 protein: CASSLAGSPDYGYTF. The CDR3 region has the DNA TGTGCCAGCAGCTTGGCCGGCAGCCCGGACTATGGCTACACCTTC. This rearrangement joins TRBV5-5 to TRBJ1-2; D call uncertain. The V and J ends lost 0 bases and 3 bases respectively, with 12 bases between them. The CDR3 is 15 amino acids. The germline V gene encodes CDR1 SGHKS and CDR2 YYEKEE (reference sequence). Based on the CDR3 plus reference TRBV5-5 and TRBJ1-2, the full variable domain is DAGVTQSPTHLIKTRGQQVTLRCSPISGHKSVSWYQQVLGQGPQFIFQYYEKEERGRGNFPDRFSARQFPNYSSELNVNALLLGDSALYLCASSLAGSPDYGYTFGSGTRLTVV.

CDR3 sequence (DNA): TGCGCCAGTGGGGACTACTCCTACGAGCAGTACTTC. Translating gives CASGDYSYEQYF. V and J are TRBV10-1 and TRBJ2-7; 7 nucleotides agree with TRBD2. V lost 9 bases and J lost 0; bases outside the gene matches: 2. Looked up from germline, CDR1 is WNHNN and CDR2 is SYGVQD (reference sequence). The CDR3 runs 12 residues.

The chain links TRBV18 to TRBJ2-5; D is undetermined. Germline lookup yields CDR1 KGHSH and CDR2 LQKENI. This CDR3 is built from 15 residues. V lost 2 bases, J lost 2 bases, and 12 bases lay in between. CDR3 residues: CASSPKTHSQETQYF. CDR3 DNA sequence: TGTGCCAGCTCACCAAAGACTCACTCACAAGAGACCCAGTACTTC.

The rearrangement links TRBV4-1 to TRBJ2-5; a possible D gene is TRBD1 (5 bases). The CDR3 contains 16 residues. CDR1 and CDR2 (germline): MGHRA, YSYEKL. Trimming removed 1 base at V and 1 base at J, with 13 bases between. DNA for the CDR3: TGCGCCAGCAGCCAAGCTCCTCAGGGATTCCAAGAGACCCAGTACTTC. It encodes CASSQAPQGFQETQYF.

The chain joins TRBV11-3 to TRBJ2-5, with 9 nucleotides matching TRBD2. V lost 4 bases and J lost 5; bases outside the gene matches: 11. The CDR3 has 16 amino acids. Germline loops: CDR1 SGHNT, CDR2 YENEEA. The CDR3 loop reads CASSSRISGRGETQYF. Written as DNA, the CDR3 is TGTGCCAGCAGCTCCAGGATTAGCGGGAGAGGGGAGACCCAGTACTTC.